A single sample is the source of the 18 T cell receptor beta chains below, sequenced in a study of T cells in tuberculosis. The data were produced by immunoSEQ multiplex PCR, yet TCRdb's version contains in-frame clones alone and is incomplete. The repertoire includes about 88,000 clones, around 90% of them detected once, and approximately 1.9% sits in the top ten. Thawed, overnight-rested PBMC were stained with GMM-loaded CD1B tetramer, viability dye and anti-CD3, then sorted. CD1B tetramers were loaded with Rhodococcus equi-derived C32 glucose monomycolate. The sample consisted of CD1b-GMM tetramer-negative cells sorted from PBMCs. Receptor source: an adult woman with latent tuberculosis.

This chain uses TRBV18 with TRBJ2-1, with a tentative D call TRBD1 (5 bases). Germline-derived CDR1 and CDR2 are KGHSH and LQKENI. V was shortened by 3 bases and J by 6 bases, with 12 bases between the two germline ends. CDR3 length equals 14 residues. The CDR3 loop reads CASSPLDRPNEQFF. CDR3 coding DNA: TGTGCCAGCTCACCTCTCGACAGACCCAATGAGCAGTTCTTC. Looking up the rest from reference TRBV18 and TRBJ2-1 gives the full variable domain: NAGVMQNPRHLVRRRGQEARLRCSPMKGHSHVYWYRQLPEEGLKFMVYLQKENIIDESGMPKERFSAEFPKEGPSILRIQQVVRGDSAAYFCASSPLDRPNEQFFGPGTRLTVL.

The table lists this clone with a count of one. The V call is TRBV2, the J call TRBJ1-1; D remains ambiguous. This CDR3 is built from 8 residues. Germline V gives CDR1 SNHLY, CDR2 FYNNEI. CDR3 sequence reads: CTGLRAFF. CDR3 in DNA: TGTACCGGACTGCGGGCTTTCTTT. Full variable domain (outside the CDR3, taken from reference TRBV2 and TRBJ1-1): EPEVTQTPSHQVTQMGQEVILRCVPISNHLYFYWYRQILGQKVEFLVSFYNNEISEKSEIFDDQFSVERPDGSNFTLKIRSTKLEDSAMYFCTGLRAFFGQGTRLTVV.

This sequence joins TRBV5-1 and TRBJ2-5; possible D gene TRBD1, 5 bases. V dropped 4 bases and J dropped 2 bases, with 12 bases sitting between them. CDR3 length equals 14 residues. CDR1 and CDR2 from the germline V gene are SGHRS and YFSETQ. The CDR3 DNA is TGCGCCAGCAGCCCTGGACATCCACAAGAGACCCAGTACTTC. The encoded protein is CASSPGHPQETQYF.

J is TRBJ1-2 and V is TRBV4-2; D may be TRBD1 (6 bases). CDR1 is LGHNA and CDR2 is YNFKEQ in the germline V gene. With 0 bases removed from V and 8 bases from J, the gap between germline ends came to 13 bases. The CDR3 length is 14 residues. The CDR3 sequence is CASSQDQGKGGYTF. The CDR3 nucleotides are TGTGCCAGCAGCCAAGATCAGGGGAAAGGCGGCTACACCTTC.

The CDR3 reads CASTDSRYSNQPQHF. The DNA for the CDR3 is TGTGCCAGTACTGACAGCCGTTATAGCAATCAGCCCCAGCATTTT. This sequence joins TRBV19 and TRBJ1-5; perhaps TRBD1 as D (5 bases). Trimming pared 7 bases from V and 0 bases from J, leaving 13 bases between. The CDR3 loop spans 15 amino acids. Germline V gene sequence: CDR1 LNHDA, CDR2 SQIVND (reference sequence). The full variable domain, its missing parts supplied by reference TRBV19 and TRBJ1-5, is DGGITQSPKYLFRKEGQNVTLSCEQNLNHDAMYWYRQDPGQGLRLIYYSQIVNDFQKGDIAEGYSVSREKKESFPLTVTSAQKNPTAFYLCASTDSRYSNQPQHFGDGTRLSIL.

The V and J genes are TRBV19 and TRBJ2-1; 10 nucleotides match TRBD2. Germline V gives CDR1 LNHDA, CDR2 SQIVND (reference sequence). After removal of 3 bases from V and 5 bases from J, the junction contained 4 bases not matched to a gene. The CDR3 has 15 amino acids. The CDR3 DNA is TGTGCCAGTAGTATTCTGGGGACTAGCGACAATGAGCAGTTCTTC. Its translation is CASSILGTSDNEQFF.

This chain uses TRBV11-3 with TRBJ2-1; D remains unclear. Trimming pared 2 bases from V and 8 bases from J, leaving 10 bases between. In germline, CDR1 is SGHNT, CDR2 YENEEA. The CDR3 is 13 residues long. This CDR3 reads CASSLIASDEQFF. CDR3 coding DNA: TGTGCCAGCAGCTTAATTGCTTCGGATGAGCAGTTCTTC.

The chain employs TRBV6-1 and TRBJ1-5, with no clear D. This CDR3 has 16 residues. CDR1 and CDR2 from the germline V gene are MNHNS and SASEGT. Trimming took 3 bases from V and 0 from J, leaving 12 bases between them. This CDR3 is CASSEVTGYSNQPQHF. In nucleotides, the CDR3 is TGTGCCAGCAGTGAGGTTACTGGTTATAGCAATCAGCCCCAGCATTTT.

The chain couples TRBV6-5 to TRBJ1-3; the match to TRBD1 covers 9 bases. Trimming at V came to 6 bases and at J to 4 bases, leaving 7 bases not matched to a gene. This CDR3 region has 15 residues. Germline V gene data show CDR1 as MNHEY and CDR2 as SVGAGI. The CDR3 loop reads CASRPGTGPGNTIYF. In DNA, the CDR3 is TGTGCCAGCAGACCCGGGACAGGGCCAGGAAACACCATATATTTT.

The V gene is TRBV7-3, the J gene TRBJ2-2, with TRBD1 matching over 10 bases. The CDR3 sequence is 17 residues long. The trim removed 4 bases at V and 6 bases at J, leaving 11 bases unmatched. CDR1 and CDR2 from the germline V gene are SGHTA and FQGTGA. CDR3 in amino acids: CASSSLGDRGRSGELFF. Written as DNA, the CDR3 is TGTGCCAGCAGCTCCCTCGGGGACAGGGGAAGATCCGGGGAGCTGTTTTTT.

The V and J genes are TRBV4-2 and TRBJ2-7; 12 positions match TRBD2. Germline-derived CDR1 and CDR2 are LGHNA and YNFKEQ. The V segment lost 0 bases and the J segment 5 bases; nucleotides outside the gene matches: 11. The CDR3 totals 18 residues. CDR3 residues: CASSQDLGRLAGDDEQYF. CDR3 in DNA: TGTGCCAGCAGCCAAGATCTTGGCCGACTAGCGGGGGACGACGAGCAGTACTTC.

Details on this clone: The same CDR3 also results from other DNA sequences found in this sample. In DNA, the CDR3 is TGTGCCAGCAGTGCTAGCGGGGGAGAGACCCAGTACTTC. This gives the protein CASSASGGETQYF. The chain couples TRBV2 to TRBJ2-5; 10 bases are shared with TRBD2. From germline, CDR1 is SNHLY and CDR2 FYNNEI. CDR3 length: 13 residues. Trimming removed 4 bases from V and 4 bases from J; junction bases left unmatched: 0.

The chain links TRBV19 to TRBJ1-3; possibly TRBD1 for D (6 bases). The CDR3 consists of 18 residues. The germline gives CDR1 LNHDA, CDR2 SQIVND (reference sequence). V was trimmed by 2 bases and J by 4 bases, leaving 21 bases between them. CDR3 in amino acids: CASSIRGRSRGGGNTIYF. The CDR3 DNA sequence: TGTGCCAGTAGTATACGGGGCCGTTCGAGAGGGGGAGGAAACACCATATATTTT. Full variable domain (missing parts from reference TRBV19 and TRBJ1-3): DGGITQSPKYLFRKEGQNVTLSCEQNLNHDAMYWYRQDPGQGLRLIYYSQIVNDFQKGDIAEGYSVSREKKESFPLTVTSAQKNPTAFYLCASSIRGRSRGGGNTIYFGEGSWLTVV.

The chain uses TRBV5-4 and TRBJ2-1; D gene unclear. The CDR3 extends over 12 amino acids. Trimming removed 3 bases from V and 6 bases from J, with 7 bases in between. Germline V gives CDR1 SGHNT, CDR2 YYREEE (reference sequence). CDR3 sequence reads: CASSSTGNEQFF. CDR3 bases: TGTGCCAGCAGCTCCACGGGCAATGAGCAGTTCTTC.

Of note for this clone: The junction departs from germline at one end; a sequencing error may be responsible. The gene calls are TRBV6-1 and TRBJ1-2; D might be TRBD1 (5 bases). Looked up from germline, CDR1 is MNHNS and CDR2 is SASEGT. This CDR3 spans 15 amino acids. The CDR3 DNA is TGTGCCAGCAGGGAAGCGACAGTACCTAACTATGGCTACACCTTC. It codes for CASREATVPNYGYTF.

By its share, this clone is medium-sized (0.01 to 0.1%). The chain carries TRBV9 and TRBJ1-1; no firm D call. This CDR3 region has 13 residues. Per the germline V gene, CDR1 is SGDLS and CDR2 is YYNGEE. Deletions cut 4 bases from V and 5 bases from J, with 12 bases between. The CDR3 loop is CASSPEGNTEAFF. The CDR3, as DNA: TGTGCCAGCAGCCCAGAGGGCAATACTGAAGCTTTCTTT.

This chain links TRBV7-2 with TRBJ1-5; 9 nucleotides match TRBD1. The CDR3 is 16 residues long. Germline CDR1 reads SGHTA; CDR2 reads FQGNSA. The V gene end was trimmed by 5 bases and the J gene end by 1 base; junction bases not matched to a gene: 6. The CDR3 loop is CASSSQGTGSNQPQHF. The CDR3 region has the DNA TGTGCCAGCAGCAGCCAGGGGACAGGGAGCAATCAGCCCCAGCATTTT.

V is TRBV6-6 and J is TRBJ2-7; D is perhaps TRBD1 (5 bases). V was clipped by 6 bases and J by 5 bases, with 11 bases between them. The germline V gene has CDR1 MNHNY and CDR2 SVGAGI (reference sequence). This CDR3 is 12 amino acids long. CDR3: CASRAGYNEQYF. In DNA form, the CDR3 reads TGTGCCAGCAGGGCAGGGTACAACGAGCAGTACTTC.